A selection of T cell receptor beta chains follows, all from one sample in a study of T cells in localized non-small cell lung cancer. Assay: immunoSEQ multiplex PCR; the TCRdb copy retains only in-frame clones and omits some. The top ten clones hold roughly 7.7% of a sample with around 41,000 clones, about 88% of them seen once. Source: peripheral blood, taken before any cancer treatment. These receptors originate from a woman aged 18-49 years with stage III lung adenocarcinoma. CDR3s include the opening cysteine and the closing phenylalanine or tryptophan. A D gene is named only where the DNA matches it firmly. Clone size is not always given. Where it is, it says once, few, many or a class for expanded clones.

j_call | v_call | clone_size | d_call | cdr3_nt | cdr3_aa
TRBJ1-2 | TRBV6-1 | - | - | TGTGCCAGCAGTGAAGTTGGGTGGTTAGGCTATGGCTACACCTTC | CASSEVGWLGYGYTF
TRBJ2-2 | TRBV19 | - | TRBD1 | TGTGCCAGTAAAAGGGGACAGTCGAACACCGGGGAGCTGTTTTTT | CASKRGQSNTGELFF
TRBJ2-1 | TRBV27 | - | TRBD1 | TGTGCCAGCGGGGCAGCCGGGACAGCTTACAATGAGCAGTTCTTC | CASGAAGTAYNEQFF
TRBJ2-7 | TRBV19 | - | - | TGTGCCAGTAGTCCCGTCAGGGAGGCGGGCTACGAGCAGTACTTC | CASSPVREAGYEQYF
TRBJ1-5 | TRBV2 | medium-sized | - | TGTGCCAGCAAGGGAAAGGGGAACTATCAGCCCCAGCATTTT | CASKGKGNYQPQHF
TRBJ2-5 | TRBV7-2 | once | - | TGTGCCAGCAGCTTAGCGGGAGCCGAGACCCAGTACTTC | CASSLAGAETQYF
TRBJ2-1 | TRBV19 | - | - | TGTGCCAGTAGTATCGGGGCAGGGGCACTGGGTGAGCAGTTCTTC | CASSIGAGALGEQFF
TRBJ2-5 | TRBV7-7 | - | TRBD2 | TGTGCCAGCAGCTCCGGCGGGGGCCAAGAGACCCAGTACTTC | CASSSGGGQETQYF
TRBJ2-5 | TRBV18 | - | TRBD1 | TGTGCCAGCTCACCCAGGGGACAGGGTACAGAGACCCAGTACTTC | CASSPRGQGTETQYF
TRBJ2-2 | TRBV10-3 | - | - | TGTGCCATCAGTGCCGACCAGGTTGCGAGCACCGGGGAGCTGTTTTTT | CAISADQVASTGELFF
TRBJ2-5 | TRBV7-2 | - | - | TGTGCCAGCAGCTCCGGTTCGGGTAAGACCCAGTACTTC | CASSSGSGKTQYF